This T cell receptor (beta chain) was sequenced during a study of T-cell memory formation after mild COVID-19. TCRdb re-called the 5' RACE reads through MiXCR, storing one row per CDR3 protein. The profile shows hundreds of thousands of distinct CDR3 sequences, roughly 15% of them singletons. This clonotype was recorded a few times. Germline V CDR1 and CDR2: SEHNR, FQNEAQ (reference sequence). Trimming removed 1 base from V and 4 bases from J, with 10 bases in between. The length of the CDR3 is 14 residues. V usage is TRBV7-9 and J usage is TRBJ1-2; D gene ambiguous. The sample taken for sequencing was PBMCs or a T cell subset sorted from them (not recorded which). The source is a man aged 18 to 29 who had mild COVID-19 (a few samples of this study predate the infection). Cell type and time point are not known. CDR3: CASSLGFAVYGYTF. CDR3 nucleotides: TGTGCCAGCAGCTTAGGGTTTGCGGTCTATGGCTACACCTTC.